Listed below are T cell receptor beta chains from one sample, sequenced in a study of T cell repertoires in cytomegalovirus infection. Their recognized antigens are unknown. TCRdb reanalysed the reads using MiXCR and keeps one entry per CDR3 protein. Of 200,000 or so distinct CDR3 sequences listed, 30% to 45% are singletons. The sequenced sample was CD8+ T cells from cultured PBMCs, obtained from culture after CMV antigen stimulation. The source is a human donor in good health (CMV status not recorded). Some clones in this sample may be carry-over from other donors' samples. CDR3s include the opening cysteine and the closing phenylalanine or tryptophan. The order of the fields is J gene, clone size, D gene, V gene, CDR3 protein, CDR3 DNA. D genes are given only for firm matches. Not all rows give a size; the values are once, few, many and, for expanded clones, a class.

J gene: TRBJ2-3
clone size: few
D gene: NA
V gene: TRBV4-1
CDR3 protein: CASSREGADTQYF
CDR3 DNA: TGCGCCAGCAGCCGAGAAGGCGCAGATACGCAGTATTTT

J gene: TRBJ2-3
clone size: NA
D gene: TRBD2
V gene: TRBV28
CDR3 protein: CASSLIGQAGLTDTQYF
CDR3 DNA: TGTGCCAGCAGTTTAATAGGTCAAGCGGGGCTCACAGATACGCAGTATTTT

J gene: TRBJ1-1
clone size: few
D gene: NA
V gene: TRBV28
CDR3 protein: CASSFPATGNTEAFF
CDR3 DNA: TGTGCCAGCAGTTTTCCAGCGACAGGGAACACTGAAGCTTTCTTT

J gene: TRBJ2-3
clone size: once
D gene: NA
V gene: TRBV6-1
CDR3 protein: CASRDRFTDTQYF
CDR3 DNA: TGTGCCAGCAGGGACCGGTTCACAGATACGCAGTATTTT

J gene: TRBJ1-1
clone size: few
D gene: NA
V gene: TRBV7-3
CDR3 protein: CASSIRDGDTEAFF
CDR3 DNA: TGTGCCAGCAGCATCCGGGACGGGGACACTGAAGCTTTCTTT

J gene: TRBJ2-3
clone size: NA
D gene: NA
V gene: TRBV5-5
CDR3 protein: CASSPVAADTQYF
CDR3 DNA: TGTGCCAGCAGCCCTGTAGCGGCAGATACGCAGTATTTT

J gene: TRBJ2-7
clone size: NA
D gene: NA
V gene: TRBV20-1
CDR3 protein: CSATPRLAGSYEQYF
CDR3 DNA: TGCAGTGCTACCCCCCGGTTGGCGGGATCCTACGAGCAGTACTTC

J gene: TRBJ2-1
clone size: NA
D gene: TRBD2
V gene: TRBV4-2
CDR3 protein: CASSQDIVGGRNEQFF
CDR3 DNA: TGTGCCAGCAGCCAAGATATAGTGGGAGGGAGGAATGAGCAGTTCTTC

J gene: TRBJ1-3
clone size: few
D gene: NA
V gene: TRBV7-8
CDR3 protein: CASSSRQHNTIYF
CDR3 DNA: TGTGCCAGCAGCTCCAGACAGCACAACACCATATATTTT

J gene: TRBJ2-1
clone size: NA
D gene: TRBD2
V gene: TRBV11-2
CDR3 protein: CASSSYTSGSFVLYNEQFF
CDR3 DNA: TGTGCCAGCAGCTCTTACACTAGCGGGAGCTTTGTTCTCTACAATGAGCAGTTCTTC

J gene: TRBJ2-1
clone size: NA
D gene: NA
V gene: TRBV19
CDR3 protein: CASSGVRSPSSYNEQFF
CDR3 DNA: TGTGCCAGTAGTGGAGTGAGATCTCCCAGCTCCTACAATGAGCAGTTCTTC

J gene: TRBJ2-1
clone size: few
D gene: NA
V gene: TRBV7-2
CDR3 protein: CASTQTSTEQFF
CDR3 DNA: TGTGCCAGCACCCAGACGAGCACTGAGCAGTTCTTC

J gene: TRBJ2-6
clone size: once
D gene: NA
V gene: TRBV28
CDR3 protein: CASRKDREGSGANVLTF
CDR3 DNA: TGTGCCAGCAGAAAAGACAGGGAGGGGTCTGGGGCCAACGTCCTGACTTTC

J gene: TRBJ2-4
clone size: NA
D gene: NA
V gene: TRBV7-6
CDR3 protein: CASSLEGSVDKNIQYF
CDR3 DNA: TGTGCCAGCAGCTTAGAAGGGAGCGTAGACAAAAACATTCAGTACTTC

J gene: TRBJ1-1
clone size: few
D gene: NA
V gene: TRBV27
CDR3 protein: CASSLSSRQTNTEAFF
CDR3 DNA: TGTGCCAGCAGTTTATCCTCTAGACAAACGAACACTGAAGCTTTCTTT

J gene: TRBJ2-7
clone size: few
D gene: NA
V gene: TRBV7-9
CDR3 protein: CASSPTGRAYEQYF
CDR3 DNA: TGTGCCAGCAGCCCGACAGGGAGGGCCTACGAGCAGTACTTC

J gene: TRBJ2-5
clone size: NA
D gene: NA
V gene: TRBV7-8
CDR3 protein: CASSPRTGGGAKTQYF
CDR3 DNA: TGTGCCAGCAGCCCCCGAACGGGAGGGGGCGCGAAGACCCAGTACTTC

J gene: TRBJ2-3
clone size: NA
D gene: NA
V gene: TRBV6-5
CDR3 protein: CASSYIGGGPTDTQYF
CDR3 DNA: TGTGCCAGCAGTTACATTGGCGGGGGCCCAACAGATACGCAGTATTTT

J gene: TRBJ1-1
clone size: NA
D gene: NA
V gene: TRBV7-6
CDR3 protein: CASSQSGITEAFF
CDR3 DNA: TGTGCCAGCAGCCAGTCCGGGATTACTGAAGCTTTCTTT

J gene: TRBJ2-7
clone size: few
D gene: NA
V gene: TRBV6-5
CDR3 protein: CATSGERSYEQYF
CDR3 DNA: TGTGCCACTTCGGGGGAGCGATCCTACGAGCAGTACTTC

J gene: TRBJ2-1
clone size: NA
D gene: NA
V gene: TRBV19
CDR3 protein: CASSKGSYNEQFF
CDR3 DNA: TGTGCCAGTAGTAAGGGATCCTACAATGAGCAGTTCTTC

J gene: TRBJ2-1
clone size: few
D gene: NA
V gene: TRBV7-3
CDR3 protein: CASSLLAFDLGNEQFF
CDR3 DNA: TGTGCCAGCAGCCTTCTGGCCTTCGACTTGGGCAATGAGCAGTTCTTC

J gene: TRBJ2-7
clone size: NA
D gene: NA
V gene: TRBV15
CDR3 protein: CATSSTKGKRGYEQYF
CDR3 DNA: TGTGCCACCAGCAGTACTAAGGGTAAAAGGGGGTACGAGCAGTACTTC

J gene: TRBJ2-2
clone size: NA
D gene: TRBD1
V gene: TRBV24-1
CDR3 protein: CATSPSDRANTGELFF
CDR3 DNA: TGTGCCACCAGCCCATCGGACAGGGCGAACACCGGGGAGCTGTTTTTT

J gene: TRBJ1-2
clone size: few
D gene: NA
V gene: TRBV2
CDR3 protein: CASSEALLESGPPNYGYTF
CDR3 DNA: TGTGCCAGCAGTGAAGCGCTTCTCGAATCAGGGCCTCCTAACTATGGCTACACCTTC

J gene: TRBJ2-5
clone size: few
D gene: NA
V gene: TRBV27
CDR3 protein: CASSGDIKETQYF
CDR3 DNA: TGTGCCAGCAGTGGGGACATTAAAGAGACCCAGTACTTC

J gene: TRBJ2-7
clone size: NA
D gene: TRBD1
V gene: TRBV29-1
CDR3 protein: CSVGRDRGISYEQYF
CDR3 DNA: TGCAGCGTTGGTAGGGACAGGGGAATCTCCTACGAGCAGTACTTC

J gene: TRBJ2-1
clone size: few
D gene: NA
V gene: TRBV28
CDR3 protein: CASSLLRDYNEQFF
CDR3 DNA: TGTGCCAGCAGTTTACTCAGGGACTACAATGAGCAGTTCTTC

J gene: TRBJ2-1
clone size: NA
D gene: NA
V gene: TRBV6-6
CDR3 protein: CASNRNPVMSEEQFF
CDR3 DNA: TGTGCCAGCAATAGAAACCCAGTAATGTCAGAGGAGCAGTTCTTC

J gene: TRBJ1-2
clone size: NA
D gene: NA
V gene: TRBV7-2
CDR3 protein: CASSVDPDPLGANYGYTF
CDR3 DNA: TGTGCCAGCAGCGTAGACCCGGACCCTTTGGGAGCTAACTATGGCTACACCTTC

J gene: TRBJ1-6
clone size: few
D gene: NA
V gene: TRBV7-2
CDR3 protein: CASSLRVLGSPLHF
CDR3 DNA: TGTGCCAGCAGCCTCAGGGTTCTTGGTTCACCCCTCCACTTT

J gene: TRBJ2-7
clone size: NA
D gene: NA
V gene: TRBV20-1
CDR3 protein: CSAPGQFYEQYF
CDR3 DNA: TGCAGTGCCCCGGGACAATTCTACGAGCAGTACTTC

J gene: TRBJ1-2
clone size: NA
D gene: NA
V gene: TRBV7-4
CDR3 protein: CASSPGYVLDGYTF
CDR3 DNA: TGTGCCAGCAGCCCCGGGTATGTGTTGGATGGCTACACCTTC

J gene: TRBJ1-5
clone size: few
D gene: NA
V gene: TRBV7-9
CDR3 protein: CASSLQAQPQHF
CDR3 DNA: TGTGCCAGCAGCTTACAGGCTCAGCCCCAGCATTTT

J gene: TRBJ1-1
clone size: NA
D gene: NA
V gene: TRBV7-9
CDR3 protein: CASSLPTPQITEAFF
CDR3 DNA: TGTGCCAGCAGCTTACCCACCCCCCAGATCACTGAAGCTTTCTTT

J gene: TRBJ1-1
clone size: NA
D gene: TRBD1
V gene: TRBV12-3/TRBV12-4
CDR3 protein: CASSPPSYRGRNTEAFF
CDR3 DNA: TGTGCCAGCAGTCCCCCAAGCTACAGGGGGCGAAACACTGAAGCTTTCTTT

J gene: TRBJ1-1
clone size: NA
D gene: TRBD1
V gene: TRBV7-3
CDR3 protein: CASSLTGMNTEAFF
CDR3 DNA: TGTGCCAGCAGCTTGACAGGGATGAACACTGAAGCTTTCTTT

J gene: TRBJ2-3
clone size: few
D gene: TRBD1
V gene: TRBV7-8
CDR3 protein: CASTFRDRRADTQYF
CDR3 DNA: TGTGCCAGCACCTTCCGGGACAGGAGGGCAGATACGCAGTATTTT

J gene: TRBJ2-2
clone size: NA
D gene: TRBD2
V gene: TRBV2
CDR3 protein: CASTRGPSGVTGELFF
CDR3 DNA: TGTGCCAGCACCCGAGGGCCTAGCGGTGTCACCGGGGAGCTGTTTTTT

J gene: TRBJ2-1
clone size: few
D gene: TRBD2
V gene: TRBV29-1
CDR3 protein: CSVSGLAGYNEQFF
CDR3 DNA: TGCAGCGTTTCGGGACTAGCGGGGTACAATGAGCAGTTCTTC

J gene: TRBJ1-1
clone size: many
D gene: NA
V gene: TRBV7-8
CDR3 protein: CASSLVPAGNTEAFF
CDR3 DNA: TGTGCCAGCAGCTTAGTCCCGGCCGGGAACACTGAAGCTTTCTTT

J gene: TRBJ2-7
clone size: NA
D gene: NA
V gene: TRBV28
CDR3 protein: CASSSMAGRDEQYF
CDR3 DNA: TGTGCCAGCAGCTCCATGGCGGGAAGAGACGAGCAGTACTTC

J gene: TRBJ2-7
clone size: NA
D gene: TRBD2
V gene: TRBV7-2
CDR3 protein: CASSSRLAPYEQYF
CDR3 DNA: TGTGCCAGCAGCTCAAGACTAGCCCCCTACGAGCAGTACTTC

J gene: TRBJ1-2
clone size: NA
D gene: NA
V gene: TRBV27
CDR3 protein: CASSSYAGHNYGYTF
CDR3 DNA: TGTGCCAGCAGCTCTTATGCGGGGCATAACTATGGCTACACCTTC

J gene: TRBJ2-5
clone size: NA
D gene: NA
V gene: TRBV18
CDR3 protein: CASSPPRGLETQYF
CDR3 DNA: TGTGCCAGCTCACCACCAAGGGGGTTGGAGACCCAGTACTTC

J gene: TRBJ1-1
clone size: NA
D gene: NA
V gene: TRBV29-1
CDR3 protein: CSVEGQGQGTEAFF
CDR3 DNA: TGCAGCGTTGAGGGGCAGGGCCAGGGAACTGAAGCTTTCTTT